This T cell receptor (beta chain) was sequenced for a study of blood T cell repertoires in COVID-19. For the study at large: Researchers got acute and convalescent COVID-19 samples from the United States, Italy and Spain. Sample material is recorded as cDNA or gDNA derived from T cells, B-cell-depleted T cells, or PBMCs.

The protocol was immunoSEQ multiplex PCR, while the TCRdb copy is restricted to in-frame clones and leaves out a portion. The sample lists about 180,000 clones, more than 75% occurring once. Trimming shortened V by 5 bases and J by 7 bases, and 22 bases separated the two germline ends. Per the germline V gene, CDR1 is SGHRS and CDR2 is YFSETQ. This CDR3 has 17 amino acids. The sample taken for sequencing was peripheral blood. The chain combines TRBV5-1 with TRBJ1-6; tentative D call: TRBD1 (5 bases). The TCR originated in a woman between 65 and 79 years old with acute or convalescent COVID-19. As DNA, the CDR3 is TGCGCCAGCAGTTCCAGTGGGGGGACCGAACTCAATTCACCCCTCCACTTT. Residues: CASSSSGGTELNSPLHF.